The clone carrying this T cell receptor (beta chain) was seen a few times. The antigen is not known. This sample was included in a study of T-cell memory formation after mild COVID-19. Study-level background: TCR clusters mostly belonged to single donors. Findings and caveats of the study: Memory cells collected pre-infection included some clones that later responded, suggesting cross-reactive memory joined. The study found contracting CD4+ clones mainly in CM and EM and contracting CD8+ clones in EMRA.

From the 5' RACE reads, TCRdb called clonotypes with MiXCR, one entry per CDR3 protein. The repertoire holds roughly 110,000 distinct CDR3 sequences, with over 10% as singletons. V gave up 5 bases and J gave up 3 bases, with 17 bases separating them. Germline CDR1 MNHEY, CDR2 SVGEGT. This CDR3 is 15 amino acids long. Sequencing input: PBMCs or a T cell subset sorted from them (not recorded which). The sequence was obtained from an adult woman who had mild COVID-19 (a few samples of this study predate the infection). Cell type and time point are not known. V is TRBV6-2 or TRBV6-3 and J is TRBJ2-7, with D perhaps TRBD1 (7 bases). The CDR3 sequence is CASSHLQGRIYEQYF. For the CDR3, the DNA is TGTGCCAGCAGTCATTTACAGGGGAGGATCTACGAGCAGTACTTC.